Here is one TCR beta chain with its context. Its cognate antigen has yet to be identified. No base quality values were provided; no much bigger clone lies one nucleotide off. The sample comes from a study of blood T cell repertoires in COVID-19 (dated by TCRdb to 2019 to 2021). Study-wide context: The collaborator samples originated in the United States, Italy and Spain and spanned the acute and convalescent phases of COVID-19. The material from the prospective study consisted of cDNA or gDNA derived from T cells, B-cell-depleted T cells, or PBMCs. Deeply sampled blood TCRbeta repertoires from subjects exposed to, actively infected with, or recovered from COVID-19 were included in the dataset. Where available, HLA class I and class II types were obtained from metadata supplied by the sample provider rather than from assay-based typing. A de-identified subject ID, COVID-19 status, age in years and sex were almost always included in the sample metadata. Samples came from the ongoing ImmuneRACE study (first 160 participants) plus 1,254 subjects from 6 global collaborators. A freely available public database, intended as a resource for researchers studying the immune response to SARS-CoV-2, is where the repertoires were released.

CDR1 and CDR2 are drawn from the germline V gene: MNHEY, SVGAGI. After removal of 6 bases from V and 7 bases from J, the junction retains 6 bases not matched to a gene. Taken from cysteine to phenylalanine, the CDR3 has 13 residues. Only the CDR3 region is kept as DNA, spanning 39 bases read in frame from base 1. In the prospective study, participants were roughly 18 to 100 years old, resided in about two dozen geographic areas of the United States, and were enrolled through a virtual design. In the prospective study, cohorts were assigned on the basis of participant-reported clinical history obtained from a screening survey and a study questionnaire. ImmuneRACE Cohort 3 recovered participants were defined by two consecutive negative NP/OP PCR tests, healthcare professional clearance, or symptom resolution. Each participant in the prospective study had whole blood, serum and a nasopharyngeal or oropharyngeal swab collected by mobile phlebotomists. Over a roughly 2-month period, participants in the prospective study had the option of providing additional blood draws and questionnaires. Before DNA extraction, prospective study blood samples were shipped either frozen or at room temperature.

TCRbeta CDR3 regions were amplified from genomic DNA by means of the immunoSEQ Assay, a bias-controlled multiplex PCR. Turning to the authors' computational methods: The number of nucleated cells in each sample was estimated by amplification of reference gene primers within the assay. To quantify the absolute abundance of each unique TCRbeta CDR3 rearrangement, sequence reads were collapsed and filtered. For each sample, productive Simpson clonality was calculated as the square root of Simpson's diversity index over productive rearrangements. What TCRdb holds here is the immuneACCESS table cut down to in-frame rearrangements. Part of the clones is not present; checked against another copy, under half of the missing clones reflect an unresolved V gene, and the others are unexplained. From that table come the V and J calls and clone size; the DNA was used to work out D and trimming. A total of about 220,000 clones appear in this sample, about 88% of them only once. The ten largest make up roughly 2.6% of the sample.

Broad study findings and their caveats: Clinical and demographic metadata were provided uncurated, with the amount varying by source and participant.

The source material was PBMCs or T cells enriched from blood (not recorded which). The chain is made from TRBV6-5 and TRBJ1-2, and 9 junctional nucleotides match TRBD1. The receptor was isolated from a woman in her 30s who had recovered from COVID-19. The CDR3 has the sequence CASRGQGGVGYTF. The bases read TGTGCCAGCAGGGGACAGGGTGGGGTTGGCTACACCTTC.